This T cell receptor (beta chain) was retrieved from a study of shared clonotypes between healthy human individuals. Study-wide findings and caveats: Non-shared clonotypes displayed generation probabilities falling below those of clonotypes present in all four donors.

About this clone: Antigen: not known.

Method: immunoSEQ multiplex PCR; TCRdb's copy keeps in-frame clones and lacks some. The sample lists approximately 2.5 million clones; 80% to 95% were seen once. Specimen: naive CD4+ T cells from PBMCs. Subset meaning: CD45RA+ positively selected. This receptor was taken from a man younger than 30 in good health. Some clones in this sample may be carry-over from other donors' samples.

Here the CDR3 reads CASSFRLAAQETQYF. DNA of the CDR3: TGCGCCAGCAGCTTCAGACTAGCGGCTCAAGAGACCCAGTACTTC. The chain combines TRBV5-1 with TRBJ2-5, with TRBD2 matching over 9 bases. CDR1 SGHRS and CDR2 YFSETQ come from the germline V gene. Trimming cost V 2 bases and J 2 bases; bases outside gene matches: 4. This CDR3 comprises 15 residues.